This record covers a single T cell receptor (beta chain). Its antigen is undetermined. The PCR had 60 Vbeta and 13 Jbeta primers. Data came from immunoSEQ multiplex PCR; TCRdb stores just in-frame clones and leaves some out. The table lists under 100,000 clones, approximately 81% of them singletons, with around 4.2% in the top ten. V gave up 6 bases and J gave up 1 base, with 11 bases separating them. This CDR3 comprises 14 residues. CDR1 MNHNS and CDR2 SASEGT come from the germline V gene. The sample is drawn from a study of cytomegalovirus exposure and HLA in healthy donors. The study, taken as a whole, reports: A later analysis found common viral pathogens apparently linked to several of the most significant clusters. Most TCR beta V segments were productive about 87% or about 30% of the time in an earlier analysis. In vitro work confirmed that a few CMV-associated chains recognize CMV antigens. In a later analysis, CMV-associated beta chains were mostly HLA-associated, it appeared.

The origin of this receptor is a woman in her 70s in good health and CMV-seropositive. The sample consisted of PBMCs. This chain joins TRBV6-1 and TRBJ2-3, with a tentative D call TRBD1 (5 bases). CDR3 nucleotides: TGTGCCAGCAGCGCTACCAGGGGCACAGATACGCAGTATTTT. Amino acid sequence: CASSATRGTDTQYF.